This T cell receptor beta chain was captured in a study of T-cell reconstitution after alpha-beta-depleted transplantation in children. Broader study findings: One year post-transplant, T-cell counts and diversity were largely derived from T cells produced anew. Surviving recipient T cells and thymic progenitors accounted for the high day-60 TCRbeta diversity observed in some patients. By about two months after transplant, alpha-beta T cells reportedly arose from several hundred graft clones that had expanded.

Germline CDR1 reads LGHDT; CDR2 reads YNNKEL (reference sequence). This CDR3 region has 16 residues. The ends lost 0 bases at V and 4 bases at J; junction bases unmatched: 6. Preparation of the TCRbeta library used unique molecular identifiers. TCRdb re-called the PCR reads with MiXCR, one entry per CDR3 protein. The sample has more than 200,000 distinct CDR3 sequences; around 25% are singletons. In this sample, this clonotype turned up a few times. The antigen is unknown. The V and J genes are TRBV3-1 and TRBJ2-1, with TRBD1 matching 7 bases. Sequenced material: PBMCs, mostly from graft donor cells, taken 360 days after TCRalphabeta/CD19-depleted stem cell transplant. This TCR was sampled from a female patient aged 2 to 10 who had a stem cell transplant for congenital amegakaryocytic thrombocytopenia, so the T cells may come from the graft donor. The CDR3 coding sequence is TGTGCCAGCAGCCAAGAAGACAGGGCTTATTACAATGAGCAGTTCTTC. Residues: CASSQEDRAYYNEQFF.